Detailed here is one TCR beta chain. Its antigen is currently unknown. Each donor was nominally healthy when sampled (though unrecorded immune exposures were likely). This PCR relied on a set of 60 Vbeta primers and 13 Jbeta primers. Authors' data handling: Later, roughly 77 million unique TCR beta chains were counted in an analysis, and about 10 million of them were shared. Produced via immunoSEQ multiplex PCR; TCRdb's table is partial and in-frame only. That table gives V, J and clone size, and the DNA gave D and trimming. The sample includes roughly 88,000 clones. The data stem from a study of cytomegalovirus exposure and HLA in healthy donors. Broader study findings: Prior analysis indicated that the majority of TCR beta V segments exhibited productivity approximately 87% or approximately 30% of the time. The study labeled 150 to 200 TCR beta chains cytomegalovirus-associated.

This CDR3 comprises 14 residues. The germline V gene has CDR1 LGHNA and CDR2 YNFKEQ. V lost 5 bases, J lost 5 bases, and 5 bases stayed unmatched. The TCR was taken from a man aged 50 to 60 in good health and CMV-seropositive. Sequenced input: PBMCs. The chain couples TRBV4-2 to TRBJ1-4, with 7 bases identical to TRBD1. The CDR3 coding sequence is TGTGCCAGCAGCTCGCGGGACAGAAATGAAAAACTGTTTTTT. Translation: CASSSRDRNEKLFF.